These 26 T cell receptor beta chains came from one sample sequenced in a study of cytomegalovirus exposure and HLA in healthy donors. The PCR was carried out with 60 Vbeta primers and 13 Jbeta primers. The protocol was immunoSEQ multiplex PCR, while the TCRdb copy is restricted to in-frame clones and leaves out a portion. The top ten clones hold approximately 25% of a sample with around 60,000 clones, more than 70% of them seen once. What was sequenced was PBMCs. The receptors derive from a middle-aged man in good health and CMV-seropositive.

The chain has TRBV30 and TRBJ1-4, with a possible D match to TRBD1 (5 bases). V was trimmed by 4 bases and J by 3 bases, leaving 9 bases between them. The CDR3 has 13 amino acids. The V gene's germline CDR1 is GTSNPN and CDR2 SVGIG (reference sequence). Here the CDR3 DNA reads TGTGCCTGGACTCTGGGGCCTAATGAAAAACTGTTTTTT. This translates into CAWTLGPNEKLFF.

This sequence joins TRBV2 and TRBJ2-7, with unresolved D. Between the trimmed V and J ends, which lost 6 bases and 0 bases, there was a span of 9 bases. Per the germline V gene, CDR1 is SNHLY and CDR2 is FYNNEI. This CDR3 spans 13 amino acids. Here the CDR3 DNA reads TGTGCCAGCAGGCTAGTCCTCTCCTACGAGCAGTACTTC. It specifies CASRLVLSYEQYF.

This clone appeared once. The V gene is TRBV10-1, the J gene TRBJ2-2; 7 positions agree with TRBD2. The CDR3 totals 14 residues. After removal of 7 bases from V and 1 base from J, the junction contained 3 bases not matched to a gene. Per germline, CDR1 WNHNN and CDR2 SYGVQD (reference sequence). CDR3 residues: CASTGGRNTGELFF. CDR3 sequence (DNA): TGCGCCAGCACTGGCGGGAGGAACACCGGGGAGCTGTTTTTT.

The V call is TRBV29-1, the J call TRBJ2-5; TRBD1 matches at 7 bases. The CDR3 extends over 14 amino acids. The germline gives CDR1 SQVTM, CDR2 ANQGSEA. The V and J ends lost 4 bases and 5 bases, in that order; junction bases with no gene match: 10. In DNA form, the CDR3 reads TGCAGCGTTGTGACAGGGTCGCGGTGGGAGACCCAGTACTTC. Its translation: CSVVTGSRWETQYF.

The V and J genes are TRBV30 and TRBJ2-7, with D unclear. The CDR3 is made up of 13 amino acids. Germline CDR1 and CDR2: GTSNPN and SVGIG (reference sequence). V was clipped by 0 bases and J by 1 base, with 7 bases between them. The CDR3 loop reads CAWSVLPSYEQYF. In DNA, the CDR3 is TGTGCCTGGAGTGTACTTCCTTCCTACGAGCAGTACTTC.

This clone was detected a few times. The genes are TRBV5-1 and TRBJ1-4; D is perhaps TRBD1 (5 bases). The length of the CDR3 is 15 residues. V lost 3 bases and J 3 bases, leaving 12 bases between the germline ends. The germline V gene has CDR1 SGHRS and CDR2 YFSETQ. The CDR3 DNA is TGCGCCAGCAGCTCGTCCGGGGGGGCTAATGAAAAACTGTTTTTT. Encoded protein: CASSSSGGANEKLFF.

The V and J genes are TRBV7-2 and TRBJ2-7, with D perhaps matching TRBD2 (6 bases). The V gene's germline CDR1 is SGHTA and CDR2 FQGNSA. V shed 1 base and J shed 7 bases, with 17 bases lying between them. The CDR3 contains 15 residues. CDR3: CASSLEDGPGAEQYF. The DNA for the CDR3 is TGTGCCAGCAGCTTAGAAGATGGTCCGGGAGCGGAGCAGTACTTC. Full variable domain (rest looked up from reference TRBV7-2 and TRBJ2-7): GAGVSQSPSNKVTEKGKDVELRCDPISGHTALYWYRQSLGQGLEFLIYFQGNSAPDKSGLPSDRFSAERTGGSVSTLTIQRTQQEDSAVYLCASSLEDGPGAEQYFGPGTRLTVT.

The gene calls are TRBV28 and TRBJ1-6; 7 nucleotides agree with TRBD1. Germline V gene data show CDR1 as MDHEN and CDR2 as SYDVKM. The CDR3 runs 15 residues. With 5 bases clipped from V and 6 bases from J, the junction kept 7 bases outside the gene matches. The CDR3 loop reads CASSLQGPANSPLHF. CDR3 sequence (DNA): TGTGCCAGCAGTCTACAGGGGCCGGCTAATTCACCCCTCCACTTT.

The chain uses TRBV7-8 and TRBJ2-7; D is ambiguous. Trimming removed 3 bases from V and 0 bases from J, with 12 bases in between. CDR1 and CDR2 (germline): SGHVS, FQNEAQ. The CDR3 totals 15 residues. The CDR3, as DNA: TGTGCCAGCAGCTTCCGTACCCTGAGCTCCTACGAGCAGTACTTC. It yields the protein CASSFRTLSSYEQYF.

The chain joins TRBV29-1 to TRBJ2-1, with D tentatively TRBD2 (5 bases). This CDR3 spans 12 amino acids. CDR1 is SQVTM, CDR2 ANQGSEA, per germline. The V end lost 4 bases, the J end lost 7 bases, and 11 bases lay between the germline ends. The CDR3: CSVVGAQNEQFF. The DNA of the CDR3 is TGCAGCGTTGTGGGAGCTCAGAATGAGCAGTTCTTC.

Only one count was recorded for this clone. The chain carries TRBV7-3 and TRBJ2-1, with 8 bases matching TRBD2. J lost 1 base, V lost 7 bases, and 3 bases had no gene match. This CDR3 spans 14 amino acids. The germline CDR1 and CDR2 sequences are SGHTA and FQGTGA. The chain's CDR3 is CASTSGGSYNEQFF. The CDR3, as DNA: TGTGCCAGCACCAGCGGGGGATCCTACAATGAGCAGTTCTTC. Supplemented by reference TRBV7-3 and TRBJ2-1, the full variable domain reads GAGVSQTPSNKVTEKGKYVELRCDPISGHTALYWYRQSLGQGPEFLIYFQGTGAADDSGLPNDRFFAVRPEGSVSTLKIQRTERGDSAVYLCASTSGGSYNEQFFGPGTRLTVL.

This chain uses TRBV6-5 with TRBJ1-4, with TRBD1 identical over 9 bases. CDR1 and CDR2 from the germline V gene are MNHEY and SVGAGI. V lost 5 bases and J lost 2; bases outside the gene matches: 0. This CDR3 has 14 amino acids. The DNA for the CDR3 is TGTGCCAGCAGTGACAGGGGGACTAATGAAAAACTGTTTTTT. It codes for CASSDRGTNEKLFF.

The V gene is TRBV11-3, the J gene TRBJ2-7, with TRBD2 identical over 10 bases. V dropped 5 bases and J dropped 5; count of bases not matched to a gene: 9. Germline V gene data show CDR1 as SGHNT and CDR2 as YENEEA. The CDR3 length is 15 residues. CDR3 DNA: TGTGCCAGCAGCCCGAAAGCGGGAGGGCGGAACGAGCAGTACTTC. Translating gives CASSPKAGGRNEQYF. The full variable domain, completed using reference TRBV11-3 and TRBJ2-7, is EAGVVQSPRYKIIEKKQPVAFWCNPISGHNTLYWYLQNLGQGPELLIRYENEEAVDDSQLPKDRFSAERLKGVDSTLKIQPAELGDSAVYLCASSPKAGGRNEQYFGPGTRLTVT.

The chain couples TRBV7-2 to TRBJ2-5, with TRBD2 identical over 9 bases. The length of the CDR3 is 16 residues. Trimming cost V 8 bases and J 4 bases; bases outside gene matches: 14. CDR1 SGHTA and CDR2 FQGNSA come from the germline V gene. The CDR3 nucleotides read TGTGCCAGCGGGCTGGCTTCGCGGGGGGGCAGAGAGACCCAGTACTTC. The encoded protein is CASGLASRGGRETQYF.

The chain is built from TRBV5-8 and TRBJ1-1; tentative D call: TRBD1 (6 bases). This CDR3 region has 14 residues. V gave up 1 base and J gave up 4 bases, with 11 bases separating them. The V gene's germline CDR1 is SGHTS and CDR2 YDEGEE. CDR3 loop: CASSLRGAGTEAFF. Written as DNA, the CDR3 is TGTGCCAGCAGCTTGCGGGGGGCCGGCACTGAAGCTTTCTTT.

The chain couples TRBV7-6 to TRBJ1-6; D is unresolved. Trimming stripped 5 bases from V and 3 bases from J, with 26 bases between. This CDR3 region has 20 residues. Germline lookup yields CDR1 SGHVS and CDR2 FNYEAQ. The CDR3 sequence: CASSPRTESAGSFYNSPLHF. In DNA, the CDR3 is TGTGCCAGCAGCCCCCGGACGGAATCTGCGGGCAGCTTCTATAATTCACCCCTCCACTTT.

V and J are TRBV19 and TRBJ1-5, with 8 nucleotides matching TRBD1. Germline-derived CDR1 and CDR2 are LNHDA and SQIVND (reference sequence). The CDR3 has 16 residues. J gave up 2 bases and V 5 bases, and 8 bases lay outside the gene matches. The DNA of the CDR3 is TGTGCCAGTAGTCAGCAGGGGGCGCGGGGCAATCAGCCCCAGCATTTT. Protein product: CASSQQGARGNQPQHF.

The chain uses TRBV30 and TRBJ2-3, with 10 bases lining up with TRBD2. V was clipped by 2 bases and J by 9 bases; unmatched bases: 8. There are 14 residues in the CDR3. Looked up from germline, CDR1 is GTSNPN and CDR2 is SVGIG (reference sequence). CDR3 protein: CAWSLAGGLDTQYF. CDR3 bases: TGTGCCTGGAGTTTAGCGGGAGGCTTGGACACGCAGTATTTT.

The J gene is TRBJ1-1, the V gene TRBV14, with a tentative D call TRBD1 (6 bases). This CDR3 is built from 12 residues. The germline V and J ends were trimmed by 6 bases and 3 bases, with 8 bases remaining between them. From germline, CDR1 is SGHDN and CDR2 FVKESK. CDR3 in DNA: TGTGCCAGCAGGCCAGGGGACACTGAAGCTTTCTTT. Translating it yields CASRPGDTEAFF.

The chain recombines TRBV18 with TRBJ2-7; 10 bases are a match to TRBD1. The ends lost 3 bases at V and 1 base at J; junction bases unmatched: 0. The CDR3 runs to 14 residues. Germline CDR1 and CDR2: KGHSH and LQKENI. The CDR3 region has the DNA TGTGCCAGCTCACCGGGACAGGGGTCCTACGAGCAGTACTTC. It is translated as CASSPGQGSYEQYF. Based on the CDR3 plus reference TRBV18 and TRBJ2-7, the full variable domain is NAGVMQNPRHLVRRRGQEARLRCSPMKGHSHVYWYRQLPEEGLKFMVYLQKENIIDESGMPKERFSAEFPKEGPSILRIQQVVRGDSAAYFCASSPGQGSYEQYFGPGTRLTVT.

This clone was counted only a few times. The gene calls are TRBV19 and TRBJ2-7; 9 bases are shared with TRBD1. V gave up 5 bases and J gave up 3 bases; unmatched junction bases: 5. The CDR3 sequence is 14 residues long. The germline gives CDR1 LNHDA, CDR2 SQIVND (reference sequence). The CDR3 DNA reads TGTGCCAGTAGTCCCAGGACAGGGGACTACGAGCAGTACTTC. Encoded protein: CASSPRTGDYEQYF.

This clone was observed once. The chain uses TRBV27 and TRBJ2-7; TRBD1 matches at 9 bases. The CDR3 length is 14 residues. The germline CDR1 and CDR2 sequences are MNHEY and SMNVEV (reference sequence). V dropped 6 bases and J dropped 4; count of bases not matched to a gene: 7. The CDR3 protein is CASRITGGLYEQYF. DNA of the CDR3: TGTGCCAGCAGAATTACAGGGGGCTTATACGAGCAGTACTTC.

This sequence joins TRBV19 and TRBJ1-1, with a weak D call TRBD1 (6 bases). There are 15 residues in the CDR3. Trimming pared 9 bases from V and 0 bases from J, leaving 17 bases between. In germline, CDR1 is LNHDA, CDR2 SQIVND (reference sequence). The CDR3 nucleotides are TGTGCCAGCTCCCGGCGGACAGTCGTGAACACTGAAGCTTTCTTT. This codes for CASSRRTVVNTEAFF.

The chain employs TRBV27 and TRBJ2-2, with 10 bases matching TRBD1. With V trimmed by 5 bases and J by 3 bases, 6 bases remained unmatched. The CDR3 loop spans 16 amino acids. Germline-derived CDR1 and CDR2 are MNHEY and SMNVEV (reference sequence). The DNA of the CDR3 is TGTGCCAGCAGTAGAGGGACAGGGGTTGACACCGGGGAGCTGTTTTTT. This encodes CASSRGTGVDTGELFF.

V is TRBV5-5 and J is TRBJ2-7; tentative D call: TRBD1 (7 bases). The V and J ends lost 2 bases and 3 bases respectively, with 12 bases between them. This CDR3 is 14 amino acids long. CDR1 and CDR2 from the germline V gene are SGHKS and YYEKEE (reference sequence). The CDR3 nucleotides are TGTGCCAGCAGCTTAGGGCAGGGGGGCTACGAGCAGTACTTC. This sequence encodes CASSLGQGGYEQYF.

The rearrangement joins TRBV27 to TRBJ2-7, with TRBD2 matching over 9 bases. V was clipped by 3 bases and J by 3 bases; unmatched bases: 6. This CDR3 spans 15 amino acids. Germline values: CDR1 MNHEY, CDR2 SMNVEV (reference sequence). The CDR3 here is CASSLWLAGNYEQYF. CDR3 sequence (DNA): TGTGCCAGCAGTTTGTGGCTAGCGGGAAACTACGAGCAGTACTTC.